These 27 T cell receptor beta chains originate from one sample sequenced in a study of blood T cell repertoires in COVID-19. Here immunoSEQ multiplex PCR was the method, and the copy in TCRdb shows in-frame clones only, minus some. In the table there are 400,000 to 450,000 clones, 85% to 90% of which are singletons. The sample was peripheral blood. The receptor set was obtained from a man aged 18 to 30 with COVID-19, enrolled during active disease.

The sample holds one count of this clone. The chain couples TRBV5-4 to TRBJ2-7, with 8 bases lining up with TRBD2. Trimming took 4 bases from V and 2 from J; bases not matched to a gene: 8. CDR1 SGHNT and CDR2 YYREEE come from the germline V gene (reference sequence). The CDR3 runs 15 residues. The DNA for the CDR3 is TGTGCCAGCAGCCAACTAGCGGATGACACCTACGAGCAGTACTTC. Its translation is CASSQLADDTYEQYF.

The chain combines TRBV5-1 with TRBJ2-1, with 8 bases lining up with TRBD2. CDR1 is SGHRS, CDR2 YFSETQ, per germline. The junction had 5 bases not matched to a gene; V was cut back by 4 bases and J by 5 bases. The CDR3 contains 14 residues. As DNA, the CDR3 is TGCGCCAGCAGCAGGCGGGGGGTAGACAATGAGCAGTTCTTC. It translates to CASSRRGVDNEQFF.

The chain joins TRBV11-2 to TRBJ2-7; 7 positions agree with TRBD2. The V gene end was trimmed by 2 bases and the J gene end by 6 bases; junction bases not matched to a gene: 13. Germline V gene lookup returns CDR1 SGHAT and CDR2 FQNNGV. This CDR3 has 16 amino acids. CDR3 region: CASSLQPGTTPTEQYF. CDR3 DNA sequence: TGTGCCAGCAGCTTACAACCCGGGACTACACCCACCGAGCAGTACTTC. The full variable domain, with the rest looked up from reference TRBV11-2 and TRBJ2-7, is EAGVAQSPRYKIIEKRQSVAFWCNPISGHATLYWYQQILGQGPKLLIQFQNNGVVDDSQLPKDRFSAERLKGVDSTLKIQPAKLEDSAVYLCASSLQPGTTPTEQYFGPGTRLTVT.

The chain joins TRBV16 to TRBJ2-4; TRBD2 agrees at 12 bases. V trimming: 4 bases; J trimming: 6 bases; junction bases outside the gene matches: 7. The germline V gene encodes CDR1 KGHSY and CDR2 FQNENV. The CDR3 has 16 amino acids. The DNA of the CDR3 is TGTGCCAGCAGCCGCGGACTAGCGGGGCTAAGAAACATTCAGTACTTC. The encoded protein is CASSRGLAGLRNIQYF.

Worth noting for this clone: Other DNA sequences in this sample translate to the same CDR3. This sequence joins TRBV7-9 and TRBJ2-1; maybe TRBD1 (5 bases). Germline CDR1 is SEHNR and CDR2 is FQNEAQ (reference sequence). The V gene lost 5 bases and the J gene lost 7 bases, with 9 bases spanning the gap. The CDR3 sequence is 12 residues long. The chain's CDR3 is CASSLSGNEQFF. CDR3 nucleotide sequence: TGTGCCAGCAGCCTCTCAGGGAATGAGCAGTTCTTC.

This clone was detected a few times. The chain carries TRBV5-6 and TRBJ2-2, with D unresolved. The CDR3 has 13 residues. Germline V gene data show CDR1 as SGHDT and CDR2 as YYEEEE. Trimming shortened V by 6 bases and J by 1 base, and 7 bases separated the two germline ends. The CDR3 sequence is CASNRRNTGELFF. In DNA, the CDR3 is TGTGCCAGCAACAGACGGAACACCGGGGAGCTGTTTTTT.

This clone was seen a few times. The rearrangement links TRBV30 to TRBJ1-6, with 9 bases lining up with TRBD1. The germline V gene has CDR1 GTSNPN and CDR2 SVGIG (reference sequence). Unmatched junction bases numbered 6, after V lost 1 base and J lost 8 bases. The CDR3 is 15 residues long. The CDR3 here is CAWSETGGWDSPLHF. CDR3 nucleotides: TGTGCCTGGAGTGAGACAGGGGGGTGGGATTCACCCCTCCACTTT.

This clone came up a few times. This chain joins TRBV19 and TRBJ1-6; D possibly corresponds to TRBD1 (6 bases). Germline CDR1 and CDR2: LNHDA and SQIVND (reference sequence). The V and J ends lost 7 bases and 7 bases respectively, with 14 bases between them. The CDR3 loop spans 14 amino acids. The CDR3, as DNA: TGTGCCAGTAACCAACAGGGTACCAATTCACCCCTCCACTTT. Its protein is CASNQQGTNSPLHF.

This chain uses TRBV6-5 with TRBJ1-4; a weak D match, TRBD1 (5 bases). Germline lookup yields CDR1 MNHEY and CDR2 SVGAGI. There are 14 residues in the CDR3. Trimming took off 0 bases at V and 4 bases at J, with 6 bases between the two ends. DNA for the CDR3: TGTGCCAGCAGTTACTCCCAGGGTAATGAAAAACTGTTTTTT. Its translation: CASSYSQGNEKLFF.

This chain connects TRBV25-1 to TRBJ2-2; 9 nucleotides agree with TRBD2. V dropped 0 bases and J dropped 3; count of bases not matched to a gene: 8. The CDR3 extends over 18 amino acids. From germline, CDR1 is MGHDK and CDR2 SYGVNS. In nucleotides, the CDR3 is TGTGCCAGCAGTGAATATGGCGCACTAGCGGGCTACACCGGGGAGCTGTTTTTT. Amino acids: CASSEYGALAGYTGELFF.

The CDR3 DNA reads as TGTGCCAGCACCCTCGAGGGGGGGCGGAATCAGCCCCAGCATTTT. It specifies CASTLEGGRNQPQHF. The chain is built from TRBV2 and TRBJ1-5; tentative D call: TRBD1 (6 bases). Germline V gene lookup returns CDR1 SNHLY and CDR2 FYNNEI. The V and J ends lost 7 bases and 4 bases respectively, with 17 bases between them. The CDR3 sequence is 15 residues long. The whole variable domain, filled in from reference TRBV2 and TRBJ1-5, reads EPEVTQTPSHQVTQMGQEVILRCVPISNHLYFYWYRQILGQKVEFLVSFYNNEISEKSEIFDDQFSVERPDGSNFTLKIRSTKLEDSAMYFCASTLEGGRNQPQHFGDGTRLSIL.

The chain carries TRBV27 and TRBJ1-2, with 7 nucleotides matching TRBD1. In germline, CDR1 is MNHEY, CDR2 SMNVEV (reference sequence). CDR3 length equals 13 residues. Unmatched junction bases numbered 5, after V lost 6 bases and J lost 4 bases. The CDR3 DNA sequence: TGTGCCAGCAGGTCTCGGGACAGCTATGGCTACACCTTC. This translates into CASRSRDSYGYTF.

The gene calls are TRBV27 and TRBJ2-1; tentative D call: TRBD2 (6 bases). CDR3 size: 15 residues. The V end lost 6 bases, the J end lost 0 bases, and 12 bases lay between the germline ends. Germline-derived CDR1 and CDR2 are MNHEY and SMNVEV (reference sequence). CDR3 amino acids: CASSPGGYSYNEQFF. Here the CDR3 DNA reads TGTGCCAGCAGCCCCGGAGGGTACTCCTACAATGAGCAGTTCTTC.

As concerns this clone: One end of the junction does not line up with germline, which may come from a read error. The chain carries TRBV2 and TRBJ2-3; 13 bases match TRBD2. This CDR3 is built from 19 residues. The germline V gene has CDR1 SNHLY and CDR2 FYNNEI. The CDR3 is CASSDEGLAGKTTHRYAVF. The CDR3 DNA is TGTGCCAGCAGTGACGAGGGACTAGCGGGAAAAACTACTCACAGATACGCAGTTTTT.

The chain couples TRBV10-2 to TRBJ1-3; D possibly corresponds to TRBD1 (6 bases). CDR3 size: 17 residues. Germline loops: CDR1 WSHSY, CDR2 SAAADI. The V end lost 0 bases, the J end lost 0 bases, and 12 bases lay between the germline ends. CDR3 in amino acids: CASSESFLGGSGNTIYF. As DNA, the CDR3 is TGCGCCAGCAGTGAGTCGTTTTTAGGGGGCTCTGGAAACACCATATATTTT.

V gene TRBV5-4 combines with J gene TRBJ2-3, with 9 bases matching TRBD1. J gave up 3 bases and V 4 bases, and 6 bases lay outside the gene matches. This CDR3 contains 15 residues. Germline V lookup: CDR1 SGHNT, CDR2 YYREEE (reference sequence). The DNA for the CDR3 is TGTGCCAGCAGCCCCGGGGGACAGGGAACAGATACGCAGTATTTT. This codes for CASSPGGQGTDTQYF.

J is TRBJ1-4 and V is TRBV2; no definite D call. The CDR3 consists of 16 residues. CDR1 is SNHLY, CDR2 FYNNEI, per germline. Deletions cut 1 base from V and 5 bases from J, with 14 bases between. The CDR3 loop reads CASSEGARGYNEKLFF. As DNA, the CDR3 is TGTGCCAGCAGTGAAGGTGCCCGGGGATACAATGAAAAACTGTTTTTT.

This rearrangement joins TRBV11-2 to TRBJ2-1; a possible D gene is TRBD1 (5 bases). The CDR3 consists of 15 residues. Trimming took off 5 bases at V and 2 bases at J, with 13 bases between the two ends. Germline V gives CDR1 SGHAT, CDR2 FQNNGV. The DNA for the CDR3 is TGTGCCAGCAGCCGACAGCCGAGCACCTACAATGAGCAGTTCTTC. It yields the protein CASSRQPSTYNEQFF.

The rearrangement links TRBV27 to TRBJ1-5; the D is unclear. The CDR3 length is 13 residues. Germline values: CDR1 MNHEY, CDR2 SMNVEV (reference sequence). Trimming removed 4 bases at V and 4 bases at J, with 8 bases between. The CDR3 DNA reads TGTGCCAGCAGTTCCTCGTTAAATCAGCCCCAGCATTTT. Encoded protein: CASSSSLNQPQHF.

This sequence joins TRBV15 and TRBJ2-2, with 10 bases that match TRBD1. The germline V gene has CDR1 LNHNV and CDR2 YYDKDF (reference sequence). This CDR3 is 17 amino acids long. V shed 0 bases and J 5 bases; nucleotides not matched to a gene: 6. The CDR3 here is CATSRDLGTGVTGELFF. In DNA form, the CDR3 reads TGTGCCACCAGCAGAGATTTGGGGACAGGGGTTACCGGGGAGCTGTTTTTT.

CDR3 sequence: CASSRPSDYEQYF. DNA for the CDR3: TGTGCCAGCAGCCGCCCTAGCGACTACGAGCAGTACTTC. V usage is TRBV4-2 and J usage is TRBJ2-7; D may be TRBD2 (6 bases). This CDR3 has 13 residues. The germline V and J ends were trimmed by 4 bases and 3 bases, with 10 bases remaining between them. From germline, CDR1 is LGHNA and CDR2 YNFKEQ.

This rearrangement joins TRBV20-1 to TRBJ1-3; no clear D. The CDR3 runs to 12 residues. The ends were cut back, 3 bases at V and 4 bases at J, with 7 bases in the middle. Germline loops: CDR1 DFQATT, CDR2 SNEGSKA (reference sequence). The CDR3 DNA is TGCAGTGCTAGTGGAGGGGGAAACACCATATATTTT. This sequence encodes CSASGGGNTIYF.

This clone was observed a handful of times. The V call is TRBV5-6, the J call TRBJ2-3; 8 bases are shared with TRBD1. The CDR3 has 14 amino acids. Germline loops: CDR1 SGHDT, CDR2 YYEEEE. V shed 5 bases and J 6 bases; nucleotides not matched to a gene: 8. The CDR3 spells CASRIQGGSDTQYF. CDR3 DNA: TGTGCCAGCAGGATACAGGGGGGCTCGGATACGCAGTATTTT. Variable domain in full (rest from reference TRBV5-6 and TRBJ2-3): DAGVTQSPTHLIKTRGQQVTLRCSPKSGHDTVSWYQQALGQGPQFIFQYYEEEERQRGNFPDRFSGHQFPNYSSELNVNALLLGDSALYLCASRIQGGSDTQYFGPGTRLTVL.

The V gene is TRBV7-9, the J gene TRBJ1-5, with 9 nucleotides matching TRBD1. With V trimmed by 5 bases and J by 4 bases, 3 bases remained unmatched. Germline CDR1 is SEHNR and CDR2 is FQNEAQ (reference sequence). This CDR3 comprises 14 residues. The CDR3: CASSRGQGNQPQHF. For the CDR3, the DNA is TGTGCCAGCAGCCGGGGACAGGGTAATCAGCCCCAGCATTTT.

This CDR3 reads CSVRDRTEQYF. CDR3 bases: TGCAGCGTTAGGGACAGGACAGAGCAGTACTTC. The chain combines TRBV29-1 with TRBJ2-7, with 8 positions matching TRBD1. The CDR3 sequence is 11 residues long. With 5 bases clipped from V and 7 bases from J, the junction kept 4 bases outside the gene matches. Germline CDR1 SQVTM, CDR2 ANQGSEA.

This chain uses TRBV5-1 with TRBJ2-1; a possible D gene is TRBD2 (6 bases). This CDR3 has 14 amino acids. From germline, CDR1 is SGHRS and CDR2 YFSETQ. The ends were cut back, 0 bases at V and 6 bases at J, with 10 bases in the middle. The CDR3 here is CASSLAGLSNEQFF. Written as DNA, the CDR3 is TGCGCCAGCAGCTTGGCGGGACTGAGCAATGAGCAGTTCTTC. The whole variable domain, remainder taken from reference TRBV5-1 and TRBJ2-1, is KAGVTQTPRYLIKTRGQQVTLSCSPISGHRSVSWYQQTPGQGLQFLFEYFSETQRNKGNFPGRFSGRQFSNSRSEMNVSTLELGDSALYLCASSLAGLSNEQFFGPGTRLTVL.

The genes are TRBV15 and TRBJ2-7, with unresolved D. Germline V gene data show CDR1 as LNHNV and CDR2 as YYDKDF (reference sequence). The CDR3 totals 15 residues. V was shortened by 0 bases and J by 2 bases, with 11 bases between the two germline ends. As DNA, the CDR3 is TGTGCCACCAGCAGAGATGCAGGTATGACCTACGAGCAGTACTTC. Translated, it gives CATSRDAGMTYEQYF.